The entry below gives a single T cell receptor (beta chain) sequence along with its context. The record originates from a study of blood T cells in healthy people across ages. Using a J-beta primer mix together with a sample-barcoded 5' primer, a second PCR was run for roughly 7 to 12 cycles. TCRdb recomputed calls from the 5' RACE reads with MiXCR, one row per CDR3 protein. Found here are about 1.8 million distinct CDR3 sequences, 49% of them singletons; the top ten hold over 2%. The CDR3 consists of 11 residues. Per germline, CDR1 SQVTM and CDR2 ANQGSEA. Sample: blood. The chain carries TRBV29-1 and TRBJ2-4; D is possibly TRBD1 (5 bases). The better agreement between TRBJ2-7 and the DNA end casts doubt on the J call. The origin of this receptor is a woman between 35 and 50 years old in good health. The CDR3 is CSVAQGCEQYF. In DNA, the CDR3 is TGCAGCGTTGCCCAGGGTTGCGAGCAGTACTTC.